Below are 18 T cell receptor beta chains sequenced from a single sample in a study of shared clonotypes between healthy human individuals. TCRdb's copy holds only in-frame clones and misses some; the assay was immunoSEQ multiplex PCR. The sample carries about 2.4 million clones, roughly 92% recorded once. Sample: naive CD4+ T cells sorted from blood. Subset noted: CD45RA+ positively selected. The source is a man aged 18 to 35 in good health.

This clone was counted once. The chain is built from TRBV7-9 and TRBJ2-3; a possible D gene is TRBD1 (6 bases). The CDR3 is made up of 15 amino acids. Between the trimmed V and J ends, which lost 5 bases and 4 bases, there was a span of 16 bases. Germline V gene lookup returns CDR1 SEHNR and CDR2 FQNEAQ (reference sequence). The CDR3 DNA follows: TGTGCCAGCAGCAAACAGGGCCCCGATGCAGATACGCAGTATTTT. It encodes CASSKQGPDADTQYF.

The V call is TRBV19, the J call TRBJ2-4; weak D call: TRBD1 (6 bases). CDR3 length: 12 amino acids. The V gene's germline CDR1 is LNHDA and CDR2 SQIVND (reference sequence). V was cut by 6 bases and J by 4 bases, with 7 bases left in between. The CDR3 DNA reads TGTGCCAGTAGCCAGGGGAAAAACATTCAGTACTTC. Protein product: CASSQGKNIQYF.

The rearrangement joins TRBV30 to TRBJ2-7; TRBD1 is a possible D gene (6 bases). V dropped 8 bases and J dropped 5 bases, with 13 bases sitting between them. The CDR3 loop spans 11 amino acids. Germline V gives CDR1 GTSNPN, CDR2 SVGIG (reference sequence). The CDR3 bases are TGTGCCCTCTCAGGGGTCGACGAGCAGTACTTC. This codes for CALSGVDEQYF. Filled out from reference TRBV30 and TRBJ2-7, the complete variable domain reads SQTIHQWPATLVQPVGSPLSLECTVEGTSNPNLYWYRQAAGRGLQLLFYSVGIGQISSEVPQNLSASRPQDRQFILSSKKLLLSDSGFYLCALSGVDEQYFGPGTRLTVT.

The CDR3 DNA follows: TGTGCCATCAGTGGGGACAGCTACACTGAAGCTTTCTTT. This sequence encodes CAISGDSYTEAFF. The chain recombines TRBV10-3 with TRBJ1-1; 7 bases line up with TRBD1. Trimming took 4 bases from V and 3 from J; bases not matched to a gene: 2. CDR1 is ENHRY, CDR2 SYGVKD, per germline. The CDR3 extends over 13 amino acids.

V is TRBV11-2 and J is TRBJ1-5, with 8 bases aligning to TRBD1. The germline CDR1 and CDR2 sequences are SGHAT and FQNNGV. The J segment lost 2 bases and the V segment lost 6 bases, leaving 6 bases of the junction unmatched. This CDR3 is 15 amino acids long. This chain's CDR3 is CASRDRERGNQPQHF. The CDR3 DNA is TGTGCCAGCAGGGACAGGGAAAGGGGCAATCAGCCCCAGCATTTT.

The V and J genes are TRBV6-6 and TRBJ2-3, with 14 bases that match TRBD2. Germline V CDR1 and CDR2: MNHNY, SVGAGI (reference sequence). V lost 2 bases and J lost 14; bases outside the gene matches: 6. The CDR3 totals 14 residues. The CDR3 protein is CASSYVTSGGAPYF. In DNA, the CDR3 is TGTGCCAGCAGTTACGTGACTAGCGGGGGGGCCCCGTATTTT.

The V and J genes are TRBV7-8 and TRBJ2-7; maybe TRBD1 (6 bases). Trimming stripped 1 base from V and 4 bases from J, with 14 bases between. Germline V gives CDR1 SGHVS, CDR2 FQNEAQ. The CDR3 totals 15 residues. CDR3: CASSLGTGRSYEQYF. The CDR3 bases are TGTGCCAGCAGCTTAGGTACAGGGCGAAGTTACGAGCAGTACTTC.

Details on this clone: The identical CDR3 is also encoded by other nucleotide sequences in the sample. This chain uses TRBV5-1 with TRBJ1-3; 9 bases line up with TRBD1. V lost 0 bases to trimming and J lost 2 bases; unmatched junction nucleotides: 3. The CDR3 covers 16 residues. Per the germline V gene, CDR1 is SGHRS and CDR2 is YFSETQ. The CDR3 here is CASSLGTGGPGNTIYF. The CDR3 nucleotides are TGCGCCAGCAGCTTGGGTACAGGGGGCCCTGGAAACACCATATATTTT.

The chain joins TRBV7-8 to TRBJ2-3; 12 nucleotides line up with TRBD2. Germline CDR1 reads SGHVS; CDR2 reads FQNEAQ. CDR3 length: 16 amino acids. Trimming at V came to 0 bases and at J to 5 bases, leaving 3 bases not matched to a gene. CDR3 sequence: CASSLALAGGGDTQYF. CDR3 DNA sequence: TGTGCCAGCAGCTTAGCACTAGCGGGGGGTGGAGATACGCAGTATTTT.

J is TRBJ2-2 and V is TRBV27; TRBD2 is a possible D gene (6 bases). Trimming removed 4 bases from V and 5 bases from J, with 14 bases in between. Germline V gene lookup returns CDR1 MNHEY and CDR2 SMNVEV (reference sequence). This CDR3 has 15 residues. CDR3 nucleotide sequence: TGTGCCAGCAGTTCTCTAGCGAAAAAGACCGGGGAGCTGTTTTTT. Translating gives CASSSLAKKTGELFF.

The chain joins TRBV27 to TRBJ1-1; 7 nucleotides match TRBD1. Germline values: CDR1 MNHEY, CDR2 SMNVEV (reference sequence). J lost 0 bases, V lost 5 bases, and 9 bases had no gene match. There are 16 residues in the CDR3. CDR3: CASSPPRTGMNTEAFF. As DNA, the CDR3 is TGTGCCAGCAGTCCACCACGGACAGGTATGAACACTGAAGCTTTCTTT.

The rearrangement joins TRBV6-6 to TRBJ1-5; no reliable D call. Trimming stripped 11 bases from V and 7 bases from J, with 9 bases between. Germline loops: CDR1 MNHNY, CDR2 SVGAGI (reference sequence). This CDR3 comprises 10 residues. The CDR3 reads CAASSQPQHF. The CDR3 nucleotides are TGTGCCGCCTCGAGCCAGCCCCAGCATTTT.

V usage is TRBV20-1 and J usage is TRBJ2-3; unclear D gene. The CDR3 length is 10 residues. V shed 7 bases and J shed 4 bases, with 6 bases lying between them. Germline lookup yields CDR1 DFQATT and CDR2 SNEGSKA (reference sequence). This CDR3 reads CSVVSDTQYF. CDR3 nucleotides: TGCAGTGTCGTCTCAGATACGCAGTATTTT.

The chain couples TRBV7-2 to TRBJ2-7, with 7 bases aligning to TRBD1. The CDR3 consists of 16 residues. Losses at the gene ends were 3 bases for V and 0 bases for J; bases not matched to a gene: 8. Germline V CDR1 and CDR2: SGHTA, FQGNSA. The CDR3 reads CASSFQTGPPSYEQYF. CDR3 nucleotide sequence: TGTGCCAGCAGCTTTCAGACAGGGCCACCCTCCTACGAGCAGTACTTC.

CDR3 region: CASSLGSARGYEQYF. In nucleotides, the CDR3 is TGTGCCAGCAGCTTAGGGTCGGCTCGGGGGTACGAGCAGTACTTC. The chain employs TRBV7-9 and TRBJ2-7; the D gene is possibly TRBD2 (6 bases). CDR1 and CDR2 from the germline V gene are SEHNR and FQNEAQ (reference sequence). The CDR3 contains 15 residues. V shed 1 base and J shed 4 bases, with 14 bases lying between them. Together with reference TRBV7-9 and TRBJ2-7, the CDR3 gives the full variable domain: DTGVSQNPRHKITKRGQNVTFRCDPISEHNRLYWYRQTLGQGPEFLTYFQNEAQLEKSRLLSDRFSAERPKGSFSTLEIQRTEQGDSAMYLCASSLGSARGYEQYFGPGTRLTVT.

About this clone itself: The sample carries other DNA sequences with the same CDR3. V and J are TRBV2 and TRBJ2-3, with D perhaps matching TRBD1 (5 bases). Trimming stripped 6 bases from V and 3 bases from J, with 10 bases between. The CDR3 totals 13 residues. CDR1 SNHLY and CDR2 FYNNEI come from the germline V gene. The CDR3 DNA follows: TGTGCCAGCAGGCAGGGTGGGACAGATACGCAGTATTTT. Its translation: CASRQGGTDTQYF.

The rearrangement uses TRBV6-5 and TRBJ2-6, with a weak D call TRBD1 (6 bases). Germline loops: CDR1 MNHEY, CDR2 SVGAGI. CDR3 length: 15 amino acids. Between the trimmed V and J ends, which lost 6 bases and 2 bases, there was a span of 11 bases. The CDR3 protein is CASSPRTAGANVLTF. CDR3 nucleotides: TGTGCCAGCAGCCCCAGGACAGCTGGGGCCAACGTCCTGACTTTC.

The chain links TRBV27 to TRBJ1-2; the match to TRBD1 covers 7 bases. The CDR3 has 12 residues. V lost 3 bases to trimming and J lost 8 bases; unmatched junction nucleotides: 3. Germline V gene lookup returns CDR1 MNHEY and CDR2 SMNVEV (reference sequence). CDR3 in amino acids: CASSFTGVGYTF. The CDR3 nucleotides read TGTGCCAGCAGTTTTACAGGGGTCGGCTACACCTTC.